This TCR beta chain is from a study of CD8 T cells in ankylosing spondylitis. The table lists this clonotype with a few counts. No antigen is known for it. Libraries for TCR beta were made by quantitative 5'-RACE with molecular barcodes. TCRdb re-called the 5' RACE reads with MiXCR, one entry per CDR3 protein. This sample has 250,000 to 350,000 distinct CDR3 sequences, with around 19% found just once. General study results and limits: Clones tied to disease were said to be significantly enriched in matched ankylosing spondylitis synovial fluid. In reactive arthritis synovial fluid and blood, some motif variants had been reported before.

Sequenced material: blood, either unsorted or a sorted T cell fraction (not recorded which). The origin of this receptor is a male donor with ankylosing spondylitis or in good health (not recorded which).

The CDR3 reads CASSWDSSPLHF. The CDR3 nucleotides read TGTGCCAGCAGTTGGGATTCTTCACCCCTCCACTTT. The chain carries TRBV12-3 or TRBV12-4 and TRBJ1-6; unclear D gene. CDR3 length equals 12 residues. The V end was cut by 4 bases, the J end by 9 bases, with 7 bases between.